Listed below are T cell receptor beta chains from one sample, sequenced in a study of control samples from healthy donors and cancer patients. Method: immunoSEQ multiplex PCR; TCRdb's copy keeps in-frame clones and lacks some. The sample yields about 92,000 clones, more than 75% seen once. The source material was blood. The receptor set was obtained from a woman aged 60-75 years in good health. CDR3s include the opening cysteine and the closing phenylalanine or tryptophan. D genes are given only for firm matches. Part of the rows lack a size; the others show once, few, many or a class for expanded clones.

NA	NA	TRBJ2-7	TRBV28	TGTGCCAGCAGTTTCCTACAGACCTTGGACGGCGAGCAGTACTTC	CASSFLQTLDGEQYF
NA	TRBD1	TRBJ1-2	TRBV3-1/TRBV3-2	TGTGCCAGCAGGTCAGGGGGGGGCTACACCTTC	CASRSGGGYTF
NA	NA	TRBJ1-6	TRBV18	TGTGCCAGCTCACCGCAAGGCAGGGGTTCACCCCTCCACTTT	CASSPQGRGSPLHF
once	NA	TRBJ2-1	TRBV15	TGTGCCACCAGCACGCGACAGGCCAATGAGCAGTTCTTC	CATSTRQANEQFF
NA	NA	TRBJ2-7	TRBV5-1	TGCGCCAGCAGCCCTTCCTTAGGAGAAGTATACGAGCAGTACTTC	CASSPSLGEVYEQYF
few	NA	TRBJ1-5	TRBV24-1	TGTGCCACCAGTGATTTGAGCCCAACACCGGACCAGCCCCAGCATTTT	CATSDLSPTPDQPQHF
NA	NA	TRBJ2-1	TRBV7-9	TGTGCCAGCAGCTACGCCAGGGGGGGCCGGAGTGAGCAGTTCTTC	CASSYARGGRSEQFF
NA	NA	TRBJ1-1	TRBV18	TGTGCCAGCTCACCACAGGAGGACACTGAAGCTTTCTTT	CASSPQEDTEAFF
NA	NA	TRBJ2-1	TRBV3-1/TRBV3-2	TGTGCCAGCAGCCCGACCAAGGGGCGGGCTAGCTCCTACAATGAGCAGTTCTTC	CASSPTKGRASSYNEQFF
NA	NA	TRBJ1-4	TRBV19	TGTGCCAGTAGTGTTTATAATGAAAAACTGTTTTTT	CASSVYNEKLFF
NA	TRBD1	TRBJ1-4	TRBV7-8	TGTGCCAGCAGCTTTACAGGGGGCCTCAATGAAAAACTGTTTTTT	CASSFTGGLNEKLFF
NA	NA	TRBJ1-2	TRBV9	TGTGCCAGCAGCAGCGAATGGTACTATGGCTACACCTTC	CASSSEWYYGYTF
NA	TRBD1	TRBJ1-1	TRBV6-2/TRBV6-3	TGTGCCAGCAGTTACCTTGGGACAGAAGAAGCTTTCTTT	CASSYLGTEEAFF
NA	NA	TRBJ2-3	TRBV7-2	TGTGCCAGCAGCTTAGGGTGGGCAGATACGCAGTATTTT	CASSLGWADTQYF
NA	NA	TRBJ2-2	TRBV6-5	TGTGCCAGCAGTTCTAGGGGCGGGGAGCTGTTTTTT	CASSSRGGELFF
NA	NA	TRBJ1-6	TRBV19	TGTGCCAGTAAGAGGTCCTTGGGGTCACCCCTCCACTTT	CASKRSLGSPLHF
NA	NA	TRBJ1-2	TRBV14	TGTGCCAGCAGCCAAATCTACGGTGCGACGAGGGGCTACACCTTC	CASSQIYGATRGYTF
NA	NA	TRBJ2-1	TRBV4-1	TGCGCCAGCAGCCAGAAACATGGGTATGAGCAGTTCTTC	CASSQKHGYEQFF
NA	TRBD1	TRBJ1-6	TRBV7-2	TGTGCCAGCAGCCCGGACAGGGCGGGGAATTCACCCCTCCACTTT	CASSPDRAGNSPLHF
NA	NA	TRBJ1-1	TRBV9	TGTGCCAGCAGCGTAGGAGCCAATACTGAAGCTTTCTTT	CASSVGANTEAFF
NA	NA	TRBJ1-3	TRBV11-2	TGTGCCAGCAGCTCACCACGGGCAGGCTACAGAAACACCATATATTTT	CASSSPRAGYRNTIYF
NA	NA	TRBJ2-4	TRBV28	TGTGCCAGCAGTTTTCAGGGGGCCAAAAACATTCAGTACTTC	CASSFQGAKNIQYF
NA	NA	TRBJ2-7	TRBV10-2	TGCGCCAGCGTTAAGGCAGAGTCCTACGAGCAGTACTTC	CASVKAESYEQYF
NA	TRBD1	TRBJ1-6	TRBV5-4	TGTGCCAGCAGCTTGGGACAGGGTACCTCACCCCTCCACTTT	CASSLGQGTSPLHF
NA	NA	TRBJ2-7	TRBV3-1/TRBV3-2	TGTGCCAGCAGCCAATTCAGTTACGAGCAGTACTTC	CASSQFSYEQYF
few	NA	TRBJ1-1	TRBV18	TGTGCCAGCTCCCCACGAGGGGCGTCTGAAGCTTTCTTT	CASSPRGASEAFF
NA	NA	TRBJ2-7	TRBV10-3	TGTGCCATCAGTGAGGGGGGGCAGAGCTCCTACGAGCAGTACTTC	CAISEGGQSSYEQYF
NA	NA	TRBJ2-7	TRBV5-1	TGCGCCAGCAGCTCACAGGAGAGCTCCTACGAGCAGTACTTC	CASSSQESSYEQYF
NA	NA	TRBJ1-1	TRBV7-9	TGTGCCAGCAGCTTAGGACAGGCTCTCGTAGCTTTCTTT	CASSLGQALVAFF
NA	NA	TRBJ1-1	TRBV2	TGTGCCAGCAGTGAAGAACGTGGTATAGTGGCTTTCTTT	CASSEERGIVAFF
NA	NA	TRBJ2-2	TRBV4-2	TGTGCCAGCACCCTAGGGGGGACCGGGGAGCTGTTTTTT	CASTLGGTGELFF
NA	TRBD1	TRBJ2-7	TRBV7-2	TGTGCCAGCAGCTTTCCGGGACAGCCTTACGAGCAGTACTTC	CASSFPGQPYEQYF
NA	TRBD1	TRBJ1-2	TRBV14	TGTGCCAGCAGCCCTTCCAGGGGGCTTGACTATGGCTACACCTTC	CASSPSRGLDYGYTF
NA	NA	TRBJ2-1	TRBV28	TGTGCCAGCAGTTTAAGGCGCGAACTATTCTTC	CASSLRRELFF
NA	NA	TRBJ1-3	TRBV11-1	TGTGCCAGCAAGTCCGACGGGTCCTACTCTGGAAACACCATATATTTT	CASKSDGSYSGNTIYF
once	NA	TRBJ1-3	TRBV6-5	TGTGCCAGCAGTTTCACGAGGGGAGATGGAAACACCATATATTTT	CASSFTRGDGNTIYF
NA	NA	TRBJ1-2	TRBV19	TGTGCCACCAGGGCCTCCACGACGGGCGGCTACACCTTC	CATRASTTGGYTF
NA	TRBD1	TRBJ1-1	TRBV12-5	TGTGCTAGTGGTTCGATAGGACAGGGTGGGGGGTACACTGAAGCTTTCTTT	CASGSIGQGGGYTEAFF
NA	NA	TRBJ1-5	TRBV19	TGTGCCAGTAGTATGGAACTCAGGACACCTTATAGCAATCAGCCCCAGCATTTT	CASSMELRTPYSNQPQHF
NA	TRBD2	TRBJ2-1	TRBV27	TGTGCCAGCAGTCTGGGACTAGCGGTTAACAATGAGCAGTTCTTC	CASSLGLAVNNEQFF
NA	TRBD1	TRBJ1-2	TRBV9	TGTGCCAGCAGCGTACAGGGGGGTATTTATGGCTACACCTTC	CASSVQGGIYGYTF
NA	TRBD2	TRBJ2-1	TRBV7-9	TGTGCCAGCATGGGACTAGCGGGGGACTCCTACAATGAGCAGTTCTTC	CASMGLAGDSYNEQFF
NA	TRBD1	TRBJ1-6	TRBV10-1	TGCGCCAGCAGTCCGGGACAGATCGGTTCACCCCTCCACTTT	CASSPGQIGSPLHF
NA	NA	TRBJ1-1	TRBV29-1	TGCAGCGGAGGGGAGGGGCGAGGAACTGAAGCTTTCTTT	CSGGEGRGTEAFF
NA	TRBD1	TRBJ1-2	TRBV19	TGTGCCAGTAGTATGATCCGGGACAGGGGGCTAAGGGACTATGGCTACACCTTC	CASSMIRDRGLRDYGYTF
NA	NA	TRBJ1-2	TRBV11-2	TGTGCCAGCAGCAGGATGCGGGCGGGCTCTAACTATGGCTACACCTTC	CASSRMRAGSNYGYTF
NA	NA	TRBJ1-5	TRBV10-2	TGCGCCAGCAGTGACGACCAACAGCCCCAGCATTTT	CASSDDQQPQHF
NA	NA	TRBJ1-4	TRBV6-5	TGTGCCAGCAGCGTCGACAGACTAAAACTGTTTTTT	CASSVDRLKLFF
NA	TRBD1	TRBJ2-2	TRBV5-5	TGTGCCAGCAGCTTACAGGGGGTTACCGGGGAGCTGTTTTTT	CASSLQGVTGELFF